The clone carrying this T cell receptor (beta chain) was recorded a few times. The entry originates in a study of patients and donors after allogeneic stem cell transplantation. TCRdb re-called the RT-PCR reads with MiXCR, one entry per CDR3 protein. The data contain approximately 140,000 distinct CDR3 sequences, about a third of them singletons. Per germline, CDR1 KGHDR and CDR2 SFDVKD. The CDR3 totals 18 residues. V lost 0 bases, J lost 2 bases, and 18 bases lay in between. The V gene is TRBV24-1, the J gene TRBJ1-1, with a weak D call TRBD1 (6 bases). The receptor's source is a human donor who was either an allogeneic HSCT recipient or a stem cell or donor lymphocyte infusion donor (not recorded which). It is not recorded whose cells these are; they may come from a transplant donor. Sequencing was carried out using blood, either unsorted or a sorted T cell fraction (not recorded which). The CDR3 bases are TGTGCCACCAGTGATTTGCTTCGTCCGACAGGCTCAAACACTGAAGCTTTCTTT. Its protein product is CATSDLLRPTGSNTEAFF.